These T cell receptor beta chains were read from a single sample in a study of blood T cell repertoires in COVID-19. Clones were read by immunoSEQ multiplex PCR, and TCRdb kept only the in-frame ones, dropping some. The repertoire holds around 260,000 clones, with approximately 90% as singletons. Sample: peripheral blood. Every receptor here comes from a woman in her 30s with COVID-19, enrolled during active disease. Both conserved end residues are part of each CDR3.

j_gene | v_gene | CDR3aa
TRBJ2-5 | TRBV20-1 | CSASGTGGIRETQYF
TRBJ2-7 | TRBV5-5 | CASSFPGQGRREQYF
TRBJ2-2 | TRBV7-8 | CASSSFKGVDRENTGELFF
TRBJ2-7 | TRBV11-2 | CASSLETGQGASYEQYF
TRBJ1-4 | TRBV7-9 | CASSPKGTPDGNEKLFF
TRBJ1-1 | TRBV7-2 | CASSETSGGQAFF
TRBJ2-7 | TRBV7-9 | CASSFDRRQGPTYEQYF
TRBJ2-7 | TRBV28 | CASSFPDRGGFSYEQYF
TRBJ2-3 | TRBV15 | CATSRDWRPSTDTQYF
TRBJ2-7 | TRBV27 | CASSLTGYEQYF